Listed below are T cell receptor beta chains from one sample, sequenced in a study of immune cell composition in non-small cell lung cancer. Clones were read by immunoSEQ multiplex PCR, and TCRdb kept only the in-frame ones, dropping some. In the table there are roughly 3,500 clones, around three quarters of which are singletons. Sequenced: lung tumor tissue. These receptor sequences come from a human donor with non-small cell lung cancer. The CDR3 runs from the conserved cysteine through the conserved F or W. D genes are given only for firm matches. Clone size is stated in some rows and not others, as once, few, many or a class when expanded.

length	D	size	J	V	CDR3	DNA
15	TRBD1	-	TRBJ2-6	TRBV19	CASSPTGAGANVLTF	TGTGCCAGTAGTCCGACAGGGGCAGGGGCCAACGTCCTGACTTTC
15	-	-	TRBJ2-3	TRBV2	CASSLSGRYTDTQYF	TGTGCCAGCAGTTTAAGCGGACGATACACAGATACGCAGTATTTT
15	-	-	TRBJ2-6	TRBV7-2	CASSQTVSGANVLTF	TGTGCCAGCAGCCAGACTGTCTCTGGGGCCAACGTCCTGACTTTC
14	TRBD1	once	TRBJ1-2	TRBV2	CASSDQGQSYGYTF	TGTGCCAGCAGTGATCAGGGACAGTCCTATGGCTACACCTTC
16	TRBD2	-	TRBJ2-7	TRBV10-2	CASSDFSGGVIYEQYF	TGCGCCAGCAGTGATTTCAGCGGGGGAGTTATCTACGAGCAGTACTTC
13	-	-	TRBJ2-7	TRBV18	CASSPRWGDEQYF	TGTGCCAGCTCACCACGGTGGGGGGACGAGCAGTACTTC
15	TRBD1	-	TRBJ1-3	TRBV7-9	CASSPRQGSGNTIYF	TGTGCCAGCAGCCCCAGACAGGGCTCTGGAAACACCATATATTTT
13	-	-	TRBJ2-2	TRBV28	CASGGGPDGELFF	TGTGCCAGCGGGGGGGGGCCCGACGGGGAGCTGTTTTTT
14	-	-	TRBJ1-6	TRBV18	CASSPMGADSPLHF	TGTGCCAGCTCACCGATGGGAGCAGATTCACCCCTCCACTTT
14	TRBD1	-	TRBJ2-7	TRBV6-1	CASSLGTGRYEQYF	TGTGCCAGCAGCCTGGGGACAGGGAGATACGAGCAGTACTTC
13	-	-	TRBJ1-1	TRBV7-2	CASSLGPQREAFF	TGTGCCAGCAGCTTAGGGCCCCAGAGGGAAGCTTTCTTT
11	-	-	TRBJ2-1	TRBV14	CASSQEYEQFF	TGTGCCAGCAGCCAGGAGTATGAGCAGTTCTTC
16	-	-	TRBJ2-7	TRBV27	CASSQSSSSLLGEQYF	TGTGCCAGCAGCCAGAGTAGTAGCTCTCTGTTGGGCGAGCAGTACTTC
13	TRBD1	-	TRBJ1-2	TRBV19	CASLGQGKAGYTF	TGTGCCAGTTTGGGACAGGGAAAGGCTGGCTACACCTTC
14	-	once	TRBJ2-5	TRBV6-5	CASSFSGTQETQYF	TGTGCCAGCAGTTTTTCAGGTACCCAAGAGACCCAGTACTTC
15	-	-	TRBJ1-2	TRBV6-5	CASSGLDRAFYGYTF	TGTGCCAGCAGTGGATTGGACAGAGCCTTCTATGGCTACACCTTC
17	TRBD2	-	TRBJ2-1	TRBV4-3	CASSHPGLAGGGNEQFF	TGCGCCAGCAGCCATCCCGGACTAGCGGGGGGCGGCAATGAGCAGTTCTTC
14	TRBD1	-	TRBJ2-2	TRBV19	CASSRQGYTGELFF	TGTGCCAGTAGCCGACAGGGGTACACCGGGGAGCTGTTTTTT
14	-	once	TRBJ1-4	TRBV7-2	CASSPSAAGEKLFF	TGTGCCAGCAGCCCTTCGGCGGCAGGGGAAAAACTGTTTTTT
14	-	-	TRBJ1-3	TRBV2	CASSESGGGNTIYF	TGTGCCAGCAGTGAATCCGGGGGAGGAAACACCATATATTTT
17	-	-	TRBJ1-6	TRBV11-3	CASSLPVRESDNSPLHF	TGTGCCAGCAGCCTACCCGTTCGAGAATCGGATAATTCACCCCTCCACTTT
19	TRBD2	-	TRBJ2-5	TRBV2	CASSENGGLAGVSQETQYF	TGTGCCAGCAGTGAAAATGGTGGACTAGCGGGGGTCTCACAAGAGACCCAGTACTTC
15	TRBD1	-	TRBJ1-2	TRBV4-2	CASSARDRGGYGYTF	TGTGCCAGCAGCGCTCGGGACAGGGGGGGCTATGGCTACACCTTC
15	-	-	TRBJ2-2	TRBV5-1	CASSLWGGGTGELFF	TGCGCCAGCAGCTTGTGGGGCGGTGGCACCGGGGAGCTGTTTTTT
13	-	few	TRBJ1-4	TRBV9	CASSAGSPGKLFF	TGTGCCAGCAGCGCGGGTTCTCCCGGAAAACTGTTTTTT
15	TRBD2	once	TRBJ2-1	TRBV7-8	CASRRSGGSRDEQFF	TGTGCCAGCAGGAGGAGCGGGGGCTCCCGGGATGAGCAGTTCTTC
17	TRBD1	-	TRBJ2-7	TRBV7-9	CASSSGTGTGGVYEQYF	TGTGCCAGCAGCTCGGGAACCGGGACAGGGGGCGTCTACGAGCAGTACTTC
15	-	-	TRBJ2-7	TRBV4-2	CASSLDRSQGYEQYF	TGTGCCAGCAGCCTGGACAGAAGCCAGGGCTACGAGCAGTACTTC
12	TRBD1	-	TRBJ1-5	TRBV19	CASMGDSQPQHF	TGTGCCAGTATGGGGGACAGCCAGCCCCAGCATTTT
15	TRBD1	-	TRBJ2-2	TRBV5-8	CASSSGQANTGELFF	TGTGCCAGCAGCTCGGGACAGGCGAACACCGGGGAGCTGTTTTTT
15	-	few	TRBJ1-5	TRBV6-6	CASSRDGAGSQPQHF	TGTGCCAGCAGTCGGGACGGAGCGGGGAGTCAGCCCCAGCATTTT
14	TRBD1	once	TRBJ1-1	TRBV19	CASSPGQGQAEAFF	TGTGCCAGTAGTCCCGGACAGGGTCAGGCTGAAGCTTTCTTT
15	-	-	TRBJ1-1	TRBV5-4	CASSLDGLRASGAFF	TGTGCCAGCAGCTTGGACGGGCTTAGGGCTTCGGGGGCTTTCTTT
13	-	-	TRBJ2-1	TRBV5-5	CASSLTTYNEQFF	TGTGCCAGCAGCTTAACGACATACAATGAGCAGTTCTTC
11	-	-	TRBJ2-7	TRBV6-6	CASTIGGEQYF	TGTGCCAGCACAATAGGGGGCGAGCAGTACTTC
16	-	once	TRBJ2-5	TRBV19	CASSIEAGQMGETQYF	TGTGCCAGTAGTATAGAGGCCGGACAAATGGGGGAGACCCAGTACTTC
15	-	-	TRBJ1-5	TRBV16	CASSRRQSSNQPQHF	TGTGCCAGCAGCCGTAGACAGTCTAGCAATCAGCCCCAGCATTTT
14	TRBD1	-	TRBJ1-6	TRBV6-1	CASSVQGAETPLHF	TGTGCCAGCAGTGTACAGGGGGCAGAAACCCCCCTCCACTTT
13	TRBD1	-	TRBJ2-7	TRBV2	CASSSDRAREQYF	TGTGCCAGCAGTTCTGACAGGGCCCGCGAGCAGTACTTC
15	-	-	TRBJ2-6	TRBV5-1	CASSLANSGANVLTF	TGCGCCAGCAGCTTGGCTAACTCTGGGGCCAACGTCCTGACTTTC
13	TRBD1	-	TRBJ2-7	TRBV19	CASRMTGGHEQYF	TGTGCCAGTAGGATGACAGGGGGTCACGAGCAGTACTTC
16	-	-	TRBJ2-7	TRBV10-2	CASSDPAAGATYEQYF	TGCGCCAGCAGTGACCCCGCGGCAGGGGCTACCTACGAGCAGTACTTC
15	TRBD1	-	TRBJ2-7	TRBV7-8	CASSLLQGALYEQYF	TGTGCCAGCAGCCTCCTTCAGGGGGCGCTTTACGAGCAGTACTTC